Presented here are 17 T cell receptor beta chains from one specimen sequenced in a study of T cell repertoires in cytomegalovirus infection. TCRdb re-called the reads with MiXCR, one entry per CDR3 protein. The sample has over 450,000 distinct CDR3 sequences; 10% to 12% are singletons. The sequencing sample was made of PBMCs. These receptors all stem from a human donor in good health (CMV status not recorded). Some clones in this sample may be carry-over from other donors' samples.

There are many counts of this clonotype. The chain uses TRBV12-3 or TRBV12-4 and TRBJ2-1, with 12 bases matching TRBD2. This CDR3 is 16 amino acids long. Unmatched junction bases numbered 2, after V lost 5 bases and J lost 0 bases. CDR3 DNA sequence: TGTGCCAGCAGTCGACTAGCGGGGGCCTCCTACAATGAGCAGTTCTTC. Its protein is CASSRLAGASYNEQFF.

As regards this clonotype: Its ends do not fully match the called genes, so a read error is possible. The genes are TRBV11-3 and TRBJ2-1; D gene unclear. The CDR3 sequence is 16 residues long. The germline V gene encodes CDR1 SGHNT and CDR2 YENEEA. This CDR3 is CASSLGGGSSYNEQLF. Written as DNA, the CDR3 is TGTGCCAGCAGCTTAGGTGGCGGCAGTTCCTACAATGAGCAGCTCTTC.

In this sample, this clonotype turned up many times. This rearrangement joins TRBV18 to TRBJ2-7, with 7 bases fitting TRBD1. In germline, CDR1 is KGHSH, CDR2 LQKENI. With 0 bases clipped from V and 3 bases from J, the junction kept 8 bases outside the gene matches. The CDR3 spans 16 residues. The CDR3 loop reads CASSPPTGTVNYEQYF. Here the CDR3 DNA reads TGTGCCAGCTCACCACCAACCGGGACAGTAAACTACGAGCAGTACTTC.

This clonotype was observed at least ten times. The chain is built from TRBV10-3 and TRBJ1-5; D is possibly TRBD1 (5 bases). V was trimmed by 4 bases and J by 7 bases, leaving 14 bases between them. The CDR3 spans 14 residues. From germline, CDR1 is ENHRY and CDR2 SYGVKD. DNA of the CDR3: TGTGCCATCAGTGCGTCTGAAAGGGACCAGCCCCAGCATTTT. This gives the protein CAISASERDQPQHF.

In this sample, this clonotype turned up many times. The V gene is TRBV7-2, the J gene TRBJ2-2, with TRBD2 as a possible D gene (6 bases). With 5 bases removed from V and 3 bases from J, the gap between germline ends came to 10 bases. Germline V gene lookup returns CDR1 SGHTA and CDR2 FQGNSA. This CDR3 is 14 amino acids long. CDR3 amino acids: CASSRDFDTGELFF. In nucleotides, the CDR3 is TGTGCCAGCAGCCGGGACTTCGACACCGGGGAGCTGTTTTTT.

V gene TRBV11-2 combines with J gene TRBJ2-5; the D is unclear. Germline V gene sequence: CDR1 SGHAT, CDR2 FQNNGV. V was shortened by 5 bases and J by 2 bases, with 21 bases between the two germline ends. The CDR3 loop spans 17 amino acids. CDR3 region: CASSPVMFTINQETQYF. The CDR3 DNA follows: TGTGCCAGCAGCCCTGTTATGTTTACCATAAATCAAGAGACCCAGTACTTC.

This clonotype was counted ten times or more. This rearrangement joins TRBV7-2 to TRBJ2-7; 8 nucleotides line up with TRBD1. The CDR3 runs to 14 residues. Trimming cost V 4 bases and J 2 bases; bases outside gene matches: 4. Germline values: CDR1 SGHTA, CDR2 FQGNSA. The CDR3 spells CASSSQGAAYEQYF. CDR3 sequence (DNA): TGTGCCAGCAGCTCCCAGGGGGCGGCCTACGAGCAGTACTTC.

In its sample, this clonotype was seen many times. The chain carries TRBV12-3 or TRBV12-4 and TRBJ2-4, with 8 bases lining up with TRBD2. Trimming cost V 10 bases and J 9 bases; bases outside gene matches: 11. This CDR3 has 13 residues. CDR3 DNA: TGTGCCACGGGGGGGCCCGCCGGCGGCATTCAGTACTTC. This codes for CATGGPAGGIQYF.

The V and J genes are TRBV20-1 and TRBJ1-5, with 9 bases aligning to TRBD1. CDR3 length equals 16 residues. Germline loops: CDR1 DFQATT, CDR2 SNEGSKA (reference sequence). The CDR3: CSTTGTGPGGNQPQHF. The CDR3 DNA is TGCAGCACTACCGGGACAGGGCCTGGTGGCAATCAGCCCCAGCATTTT.

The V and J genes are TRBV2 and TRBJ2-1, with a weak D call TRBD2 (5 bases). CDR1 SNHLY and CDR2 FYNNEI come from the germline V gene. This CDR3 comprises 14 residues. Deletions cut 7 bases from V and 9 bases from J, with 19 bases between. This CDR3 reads CASIAEATKGEQFF. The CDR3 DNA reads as TGTGCCAGCATCGCGGAGGCAACAAAGGGTGAGCAGTTCTTC.

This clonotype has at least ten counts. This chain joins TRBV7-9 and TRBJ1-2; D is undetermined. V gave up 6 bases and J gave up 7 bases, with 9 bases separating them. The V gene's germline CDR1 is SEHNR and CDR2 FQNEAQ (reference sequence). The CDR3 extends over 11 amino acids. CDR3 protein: CASRSSGGYTF. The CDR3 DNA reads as TGTGCCAGCAGGTCCAGCGGTGGCTACACCTTC.

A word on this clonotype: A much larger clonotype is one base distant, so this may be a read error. CDR3 loop: CASSLGDSGPYEQYF. The CDR3 nucleotides are TGTGCCAGCAGCTTAGGGGACAGTGGCCCCTACGAGCAGTACTTC. This chain uses TRBV7-2 with TRBJ2-7; TRBD1 agrees at 7 bases. Germline V gene data show CDR1 as SGHTA and CDR2 as FQGNSA. V lost 1 base and J lost 2; bases outside the gene matches: 5. CDR3 length: 15 amino acids. Based on the CDR3 plus reference TRBV7-2 and TRBJ2-7, the full variable domain is GAGVSQSPSNKVTEKGKDVELRCDPISGHTALYWYRQSLGQGLEFLIYFQGNSAPDKSGLPSDRFSAERTGGSVSTLTIQRTQQEDSAVYLCASSLGDSGPYEQYFGPGTRLTVT.

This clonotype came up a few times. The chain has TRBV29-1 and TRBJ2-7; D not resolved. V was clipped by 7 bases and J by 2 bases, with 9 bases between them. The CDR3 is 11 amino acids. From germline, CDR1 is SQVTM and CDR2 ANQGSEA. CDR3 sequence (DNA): TGCAGCGCAACTGAAACCTACGAGCAGTACTTC. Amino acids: CSATETYEQYF.

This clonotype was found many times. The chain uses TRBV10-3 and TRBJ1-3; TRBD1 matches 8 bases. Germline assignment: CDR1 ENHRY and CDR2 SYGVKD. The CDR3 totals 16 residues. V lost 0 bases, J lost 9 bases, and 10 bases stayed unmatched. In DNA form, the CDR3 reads TGTGCCATCAGTGAGTCGCCAGGGGGCTGGGAAAGCACCATATATTTT. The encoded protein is CAISESPGGWESTIYF.

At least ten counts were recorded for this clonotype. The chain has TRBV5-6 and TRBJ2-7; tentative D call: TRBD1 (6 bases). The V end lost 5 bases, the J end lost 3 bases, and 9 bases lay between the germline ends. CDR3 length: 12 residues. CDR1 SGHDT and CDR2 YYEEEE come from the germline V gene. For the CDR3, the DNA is TGTGCCAGCAGATCGGACAGCTACGAGCAGTACTTC. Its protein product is CASRSDSYEQYF.

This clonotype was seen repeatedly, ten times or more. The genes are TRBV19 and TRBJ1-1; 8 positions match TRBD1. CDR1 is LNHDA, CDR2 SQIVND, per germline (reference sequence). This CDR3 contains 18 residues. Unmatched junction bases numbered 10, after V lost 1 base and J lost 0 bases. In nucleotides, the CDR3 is TGTGCCAGTAGTATAGGACCGGGACAGGCATTTATGAACACTGAAGCTTTCTTT. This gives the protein CASSIGPGQAFMNTEAFF.

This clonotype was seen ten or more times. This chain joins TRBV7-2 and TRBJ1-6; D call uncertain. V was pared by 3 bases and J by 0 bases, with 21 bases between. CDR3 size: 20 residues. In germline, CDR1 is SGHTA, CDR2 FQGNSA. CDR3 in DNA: TGTGCCAGCAGCTTGAGGTCCAGACTTGGAAAGAGCTCCTATAATTCACCCCTCCACTTT. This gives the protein CASSLRSRLGKSSYNSPLHF.